Sequencing of this T cell receptor (beta chain) was carried out in a study of cytomegalovirus exposure and HLA in healthy donors. Broader study findings: Diagnosis of cytomegalovirus status made by the classifier reportedly showed high specificity and sensitivity. The study flagged some 170 TCR beta chains as cytomegalovirus-associated.

V trimming: 3 bases; J trimming: 5 bases; junction bases outside the gene matches: 9. This CDR3 has 16 amino acids. CDR1 and CDR2 from the germline V gene are SGDLS and YYNGEE. As to this clone: Its antigen is as yet unknown.

Measured with immunoSEQ multiplex PCR; TCRdb has only the in-frame clones, and not every one. Of under 110,000 clones in the sample, about 87% were seen once. The receptor comes from a woman under 30 in good health and CMV-seropositive. The V call is TRBV9, the J call TRBJ2-2; 8 bases agree with TRBD2. The sequenced material came from PBMCs. This CDR3 is CASSGPGGAGTGELFF. As DNA, the CDR3 is TGTGCCAGCAGCGGCCCCGGGGGGGCCGGAACCGGGGAGCTGTTTTTT.